Reported below is one T cell receptor (beta chain). Its antigen is unidentified. This sample was included in a study of cytomegalovirus exposure and HLA in healthy donors. PCR primers comprised 60 Vbeta and 13 Jbeta primers. TCRdb keeps only in-frame clones here, not all; method: immunoSEQ multiplex PCR. The listing records around 150,000 clones. Study results and caveats: In a later analysis, fewer than 20,000 TCR beta sequences were associated with HLA alleles at 0.05 false discovery rate. TCR beta V segments were, for the most part, productive about 87% or about 30% of the time in an earlier analysis.

This receptor was obtained from a man aged 25 to 40 in good health and CMV-seronegative. Sequencing was performed on PBMCs.

CDR3: CASSFTRGRRANYGYTF. The CDR3 DNA sequence: TGTGCCAGCAGCTTTACCAGGGGGCGCCGAGCTAACTATGGCTACACCTTC. V is TRBV11-2 and J is TRBJ1-2; 8 bases match TRBD1. V trimming: 3 bases; J trimming: 0 bases; junction bases outside the gene matches: 9. The CDR3 spans 17 residues. Germline V CDR1 and CDR2: SGHAT, FQNNGV.